These T cell receptor beta chains were read from a single sample in a study of blood T cell repertoires in COVID-19. Produced via immunoSEQ multiplex PCR; TCRdb's table is partial and in-frame only. The sample shows some 200,000 clones, around nine tenths of them seen only once. The sequenced sample was peripheral blood. These receptors came from a man aged 18 to 30 with active or convalescent COVID-19. Both conserved end residues are part of each CDR3. The order of the fields is V gene, D gene, clone size, J gene, CDR3 protein, CDR3 DNA. D genes are given only for firm matches. Clone size appears in some rows only: once, few, many, or a class for an expanded clone.

v_call: TRBV6-5; d_call: NA; clone_size: NA; j_call: TRBJ2-5; cdr3_aa: CASSYAETQYF; cdr3_nt: TGTGCCAGCAGTTACGCGGAGACCCAGTACTTC
v_call: TRBV2; d_call: NA; clone_size: NA; j_call: TRBJ1-5; cdr3_aa: CASSEQGSTFNQPQHF; cdr3_nt: TGTGCCAGCAGTGAACAGGGTAGCACTTTCAATCAGCCCCAGCATTTT
v_call: TRBV19; d_call: TRBD1; clone_size: few; j_call: TRBJ1-4; cdr3_aa: CASLDLTGSSEKLFF; cdr3_nt: TGTGCCAGTTTGGATCTGACAGGGTCGTCTGAAAAACTGTTTTTT
v_call: TRBV7-8; d_call: TRBD1; clone_size: NA; j_call: TRBJ1-5; cdr3_aa: CASSYQSGTGYQPQHF; cdr3_nt: TGTGCCAGCAGCTACCAATCCGGGACAGGATATCAGCCCCAGCATTTT
v_call: TRBV19; d_call: NA; clone_size: NA; j_call: TRBJ1-4; cdr3_aa: CASSIFRTQGPGKEKLFF; cdr3_nt: TGTGCCAGTAGTATATTCAGGACCCAGGGCCCCGGAAAGGAAAAACTGTTTTTT
v_call: TRBV29-1; d_call: NA; clone_size: NA; j_call: TRBJ2-1; cdr3_aa: CSVETHFSYNEQFF; cdr3_nt: TGCAGCGTTGAAACACATTTCTCCTACAATGAGCAGTTCTTC
v_call: TRBV7-2; d_call: TRBD2; clone_size: NA; j_call: TRBJ2-7; cdr3_aa: CASSLPGLGYEQYF; cdr3_nt: TGTGCCAGCAGCTTGCCGGGACTAGGCTACGAGCAGTACTTC
v_call: TRBV6-6; d_call: TRBD1; clone_size: NA; j_call: TRBJ1-1; cdr3_aa: CASSYGGAGGSTEAFF; cdr3_nt: TGTGCCAGCAGTTACGGTGGGGCAGGGGGAAGCACTGAAGCTTTCTTT
v_call: TRBV27; d_call: TRBD2; clone_size: NA; j_call: TRBJ2-1; cdr3_aa: CASSLNLAGSYNEQFF; cdr3_nt: TGTGCCAGCAGTTTAAATCTAGCGGGATCCTACAATGAGCAGTTCTTC
v_call: TRBV12-2; d_call: NA; clone_size: NA; j_call: TRBJ1-5; cdr3_aa: CASRCEPIAGTGGDQPQHF; cdr3_nt: TGTGCAAGTCGCTGCGAACCCATTGCCGGGACAGGGGGCGATCAGCCCCAGCATTTT
v_call: TRBV27; d_call: TRBD1; clone_size: NA; j_call: TRBJ2-7; cdr3_aa: CASSPLGQGAYEQYF; cdr3_nt: TGTGCCAGCAGTCCGCTGGGACAGGGCGCCTACGAGCAGTACTTC
v_call: TRBV11-2; d_call: TRBD2; clone_size: NA; j_call: TRBJ2-1; cdr3_aa: CASSSQTGLEKKDEQFF; cdr3_nt: TGTGCCAGCAGCTCCCAGACGGGACTAGAAAAAAAGGATGAGCAGTTCTTC
v_call: TRBV13; d_call: NA; clone_size: NA; j_call: TRBJ2-7; cdr3_aa: CASSLKGLGAYEQYF; cdr3_nt: TGTGCCAGCAGCTTAAAAGGACTTGGAGCCTACGAGCAGTACTTC
v_call: TRBV30; d_call: TRBD2; clone_size: NA; j_call: TRBJ2-3; cdr3_aa: CAATSGASRGQYF; cdr3_nt: TGTGCCGCAACTAGCGGGGCCAGCCGAGGGCAGTATTTT
v_call: TRBV9; d_call: TRBD2; clone_size: NA; j_call: TRBJ2-2; cdr3_aa: CASSVEPSGGNTGELFF; cdr3_nt: TGTGCCAGCAGCGTAGAGCCCAGCGGGGGGAACACCGGGGAGCTGTTTTTT
v_call: TRBV11-3; d_call: NA; clone_size: few; j_call: TRBJ1-3; cdr3_aa: CASSLEPGNTIYF; cdr3_nt: TGTGCCAGCAGCCTAGAGCCAGGGAACACCATATATTTT
v_call: TRBV5-1; d_call: TRBD2; clone_size: NA; j_call: TRBJ2-7; cdr3_aa: CASSPPGTSVYEQYF; cdr3_nt: TGCGCCAGCAGCCCACCCGGGACTAGCGTCTACGAGCAGTACTTC
v_call: TRBV11-3; d_call: NA; clone_size: NA; j_call: TRBJ1-2; cdr3_aa: CASSSRIGSGQTNYGYTF; cdr3_nt: TGTGCCAGCAGCTCCAGGATCGGGTCCGGACAGACTAACTATGGCTACACCTTC
v_call: TRBV5-1; d_call: TRBD1; clone_size: NA; j_call: TRBJ1-4; cdr3_aa: CASSLDRGTNEKLFF; cdr3_nt: TGCGCCAGCAGCTTAGACAGGGGAACTAATGAAAAACTGTTTTTT
v_call: TRBV5-6; d_call: NA; clone_size: NA; j_call: TRBJ1-3; cdr3_aa: CASSFGSSGNTIYF; cdr3_nt: TGTGCCAGCAGCTTCGGTAGCTCTGGAAACACCATATATTTT
v_call: TRBV9; d_call: NA; clone_size: NA; j_call: TRBJ2-7; cdr3_aa: CASSPDRGVYEQYF; cdr3_nt: TGTGCCAGCAGCCCAGACCGGGGTGTCTACGAGCAGTACTTC
v_call: TRBV29-1; d_call: NA; clone_size: NA; j_call: TRBJ2-1; cdr3_aa: CSPTALGGGWDEQFF; cdr3_nt: TGCAGCCCGACTGCCCTGGGCGGGGGCTGGGATGAGCAGTTCTTC
v_call: TRBV2; d_call: NA; clone_size: NA; j_call: TRBJ2-1; cdr3_aa: CASARDNSYNEQFF; cdr3_nt: TGTGCCAGCGCCCGGGACAACTCCTACAATGAGCAGTTCTTC
v_call: TRBV11-2; d_call: NA; clone_size: NA; j_call: TRBJ1-1; cdr3_aa: CASSLGGRVNTEAFF; cdr3_nt: TGTGCCAGCAGCTTAGGTGGCAGGGTAAACACTGAAGCTTTCTTT
v_call: TRBV18; d_call: NA; clone_size: NA; j_call: TRBJ1-1; cdr3_aa: CASSPRVADTEAFF; cdr3_nt: TGTGCCAGCTCACCACGGGTAGCGGACACTGAAGCTTTCTTT
v_call: TRBV19; d_call: NA; clone_size: NA; j_call: TRBJ1-1; cdr3_aa: CASSIEGLNTEAFF; cdr3_nt: TGTGCCAGTAGTATTGAGGGCTTGAACACTGAAGCTTTCTTT
v_call: TRBV25-1; d_call: NA; clone_size: once; j_call: TRBJ2-2; cdr3_aa: CASSDQANSEAGELFF; cdr3_nt: TGTGCCAGCAGTGACCAGGCGAATTCGGAGGCCGGGGAGCTGTTTTTT
v_call: TRBV24-1; d_call: TRBD1; clone_size: NA; j_call: TRBJ1-1; cdr3_aa: CATSDADRVAFF; cdr3_nt: TGTGCCACCAGTGATGCGGACAGGGTAGCTTTCTTT
v_call: TRBV23-1; d_call: TRBD2; clone_size: NA; j_call: TRBJ2-3; cdr3_aa: CASSQSLLAGGIKTDTQYF; cdr3_nt: TGCGCCAGCAGTCAATCGTTGCTAGCGGGAGGCATAAAGACAGATACGCAGTATTTT
v_call: TRBV7-9; d_call: TRBD1; clone_size: few; j_call: TRBJ2-7; cdr3_aa: CASSLLGQGGNEQYF; cdr3_nt: TGTGCCAGCAGCTTATTGGGACAGGGTGGCAACGAGCAGTACTTC
v_call: TRBV2; d_call: NA; clone_size: NA; j_call: TRBJ1-1; cdr3_aa: CASRAGQANTEAFF; cdr3_nt: TGTGCCAGCAGAGCGGGACAAGCGAACACTGAAGCTTTCTTT
v_call: TRBV5-3; d_call: NA; clone_size: few; j_call: TRBJ1-4; cdr3_aa: CARSLITREVDEKLFF; cdr3_nt: TGTGCCAGAAGTCTGATTACGAGGGAGGTGGATGAAAAACTGTTTTTT
v_call: TRBV5-1; d_call: TRBD2; clone_size: NA; j_call: TRBJ2-1; cdr3_aa: CASSLGASGYNEQFF; cdr3_nt: TGCGCCAGCAGCTTGGGGGCTAGCGGGTACAATGAGCAGTTCTTC
v_call: TRBV27; d_call: TRBD1; clone_size: NA; j_call: TRBJ2-7; cdr3_aa: CASSPLTGEFYEQYF; cdr3_nt: TGTGCCAGCAGTCCCTTGACAGGGGAATTCTACGAGCAGTACTTC
v_call: TRBV2; d_call: NA; clone_size: NA; j_call: TRBJ1-3; cdr3_aa: CASTPHLGNTIYF; cdr3_nt: TGTGCCAGCACGCCGCACTTAGGAAACACCATATATTTT
v_call: TRBV7-9; d_call: NA; clone_size: NA; j_call: TRBJ2-2; cdr3_aa: CASSPPWPGELFF; cdr3_nt: TGTGCCAGCAGCCCCCCGTGGCCCGGGGAGCTGTTTTTT
v_call: TRBV28; d_call: NA; clone_size: NA; j_call: TRBJ1-1; cdr3_aa: CAIRGGVNTEAFF; cdr3_nt: TGTGCCATACGAGGAGGAGTGAACACTGAAGCTTTCTTT
v_call: TRBV29-1; d_call: TRBD2; clone_size: NA; j_call: TRBJ2-1; cdr3_aa: CSGEGTSGVVYNEQFF; cdr3_nt: TGCAGCGGGGAAGGGACTAGCGGAGTTGTCTACAATGAGCAGTTCTTC
v_call: TRBV10-2; d_call: TRBD1; clone_size: NA; j_call: TRBJ1-6; cdr3_aa: CASKTGGSSYNSPLHF; cdr3_nt: TGCGCCAGCAAAACAGGGGGCAGTTCCTATAATTCACCCCTCCACTTT
v_call: TRBV4-3; d_call: TRBD1; clone_size: NA; j_call: TRBJ1-2; cdr3_aa: CASSLRSAGGYGYTF; cdr3_nt: TGCGCCAGCAGCCTTCGTTCGGCAGGGGGCTATGGCTACACCTTC
v_call: TRBV27; d_call: TRBD2; clone_size: NA; j_call: TRBJ2-1; cdr3_aa: CASSLRPGLAGVNEQFF; cdr3_nt: TGTGCCAGCAGTCTCCGTCCGGGACTAGCGGGAGTGAATGAGCAGTTCTTC
v_call: TRBV6-5; d_call: TRBD2; clone_size: NA; j_call: TRBJ2-1; cdr3_aa: CASHYSGSSYNEQFF; cdr3_nt: TGTGCCAGCCATTATAGCGGGAGCTCCTACAATGAGCAGTTCTTC
v_call: TRBV7-2; d_call: NA; clone_size: few; j_call: TRBJ2-7; cdr3_aa: CASSSQGASIYEQYF; cdr3_nt: TGTGCCAGCAGCTCACAGGGAGCATCTATCTACGAGCAGTACTTC
v_call: TRBV5-5; d_call: TRBD1; clone_size: NA; j_call: TRBJ2-5; cdr3_aa: CASSSIRTGLETQYF; cdr3_nt: TGTGCCAGCAGCTCGATAAGGACAGGGTTAGAGACCCAGTACTTC
v_call: TRBV5-4; d_call: NA; clone_size: NA; j_call: TRBJ2-1; cdr3_aa: CASSLQGSSYNEQFF; cdr3_nt: TGTGCCAGCAGCTTGCAGGGAAGCTCCTACAATGAGCAGTTCTTC
v_call: TRBV12-5; d_call: NA; clone_size: NA; j_call: TRBJ2-5; cdr3_aa: CASGLDTLETQYF; cdr3_nt: TGTGCTAGTGGTTTGGACACCCTAGAGACCCAGTACTTC
v_call: TRBV13; d_call: TRBD1; clone_size: NA; j_call: TRBJ1-2; cdr3_aa: CASSLGTGPYGYTF; cdr3_nt: TGTGCCAGCAGCTTAGGGACAGGGCCCTATGGCTACACCTTC
v_call: TRBV28; d_call: NA; clone_size: NA; j_call: TRBJ1-2; cdr3_aa: CASSSGGLKGGYTF; cdr3_nt: TGTGCCAGTTCCTCCGGGGGGCTCAAGGGTGGCTACACCTTC
v_call: TRBV28; d_call: TRBD1; clone_size: NA; j_call: TRBJ1-5; cdr3_aa: CASTGELAIQPQHF; cdr3_nt: TGTGCCAGTACAGGGGAGTTAGCCATTCAGCCCCAGCATTTT
v_call: TRBV5-1; d_call: NA; clone_size: NA; j_call: TRBJ2-1; cdr3_aa: CASSLAQGEVGEQFF; cdr3_nt: TGCGCCAGCAGCTTGGCCCAGGGTGAAGTCGGTGAGCAGTTCTTC
v_call: TRBV10-3; d_call: TRBD1; clone_size: NA; j_call: TRBJ1-5; cdr3_aa: CAIWDRASNQPQHF; cdr3_nt: TGTGCCATCTGGGACAGGGCCAGCAATCAGCCCCAGCATTTT
v_call: TRBV28; d_call: NA; clone_size: once; j_call: TRBJ1-6; cdr3_aa: CASSRGRGSRGSPLHF; cdr3_nt: TGTGCCAGCAGCCGAGGGCGGGGGTCCAGAGGTTCACCCCTCCACTTT
v_call: TRBV4-2; d_call: TRBD1; clone_size: NA; j_call: TRBJ2-7; cdr3_aa: CASSQTGVSYEQYF; cdr3_nt: TGTGCCAGCAGCCAAACAGGGGTCTCCTACGAGCAGTACTTC
v_call: TRBV19; d_call: NA; clone_size: NA; j_call: TRBJ2-2; cdr3_aa: CASDPTGTTGELFF; cdr3_nt: TGTGCCAGTGACCCAACAGGAACCACCGGGGAGCTGTTTTTT